This T cell receptor (beta chain) came from a study of blood T cells in healthy people across ages. Trimming shortened V by 3 bases and J by 5 bases, and 13 bases separated the two germline ends. The CDR3 is 14 amino acids. Healthy Caucasian individuals from Russia aged roughly 6 to 95 served as donors. Drawing of peripheral blood yielded ten milliliters from each donor. Next came a second PCR, run for about 7 to 12 cycles, which used a sample-barcoded 5' primer along with a J-beta primer mix. No fewer than 3 million CDR3-containing paired-end reads came from each sample. TCRdb re-called the 5' RACE reads with MiXCR, one entry per CDR3 protein. The sample lists 1.8 million or so distinct CDR3 sequences; about two fifths were seen once.

The source of this sequence is a human donor in good health. The J gene is TRBJ2-5, the V gene TRBV12-3 or TRBV12-4; D not resolved. Sequencing was carried out using blood. CDR3 amino acids: CASSFVVLGETQYF. The CDR3 coding sequence is TGTGCCAGCAGTTTCGTAGTTTTAGGGGAGACCCAGTACTTC.